This entry lists 29 T cell receptor beta chains sequenced from one sample in a study of T cells of healthy individuals. TCRdb reprocessed the 5' RACE reads with MiXCR, giving one entry per CDR3 protein. The table records under 70,000 distinct CDR3 sequences, roughly 15% of them present only once. The receptor source for this set is a human donor in good health.

V is TRBV20-1 and J is TRBJ1-2, with D tentatively TRBD1 (5 bases). This CDR3 has 13 residues. Germline V gene data show CDR1 as DFQATT and CDR2 as SNEGSKA (reference sequence). The ends were cut back, 6 bases at V and 8 bases at J, with 19 bases in the middle. The CDR3 reads CSAKRWGIEGYTF. The CDR3 region has the DNA TGCAGTGCAAAGCGGTGGGGGATTGAAGGCTACACCTTC.

This clonotype occurred a few times. This chain uses TRBV9 with TRBJ2-3; the D is unclear. The germline gives CDR1 SGDLS, CDR2 YYNGEE. V was shortened by 0 bases and J by 6 bases, with 11 bases between the two germline ends. The CDR3 is 14 amino acids. The CDR3 DNA follows: TGTGCCAGCAGCGTAGGGACGACTGGGGATACGCAGTATTTT. Encoded protein: CASSVGTTGDTQYF.

This clonotype was counted a few times. This chain links TRBV10-1 with TRBJ2-3; TRBD1 aligns across 9 bases. The germline CDR1 and CDR2 sequences are WNHNN and SYGVQD (reference sequence). The CDR3 runs to 14 residues. V shed 8 bases and J 8 bases; nucleotides not matched to a gene: 11. The DNA of the CDR3 is TGCGCCAGCCGAGGGACAGGGAAGTCCGGTACGCAGTATTTT. Encoded protein: CASRGTGKSGTQYF.

This clonotype was detected a few times. The rearrangement joins TRBV20-1 to TRBJ1-6, with TRBD1 as a possible D gene (5 bases). V lost 0 bases, J lost 5 bases, and 14 bases lay in between. Germline CDR1 is DFQATT and CDR2 is SNEGSKA (reference sequence). This CDR3 is 16 amino acids long. The CDR3 reads CSARDLRTWNNSPLHF. CDR3 DNA: TGCAGTGCTAGAGATCTTCGGACATGGAATAATTCACCCCTCCACTTT.

The rearrangement uses TRBV7-2 and TRBJ2-1, with TRBD2 identical over 15 bases. CDR1 is SGHTA, CDR2 FQGNSA, per germline. The CDR3 has 16 amino acids. V shed 5 bases, J shed 10 bases, and the junction held 9 bases outside the gene matches. The CDR3 spells CASSPRTSGGAWEQFF. The DNA of the CDR3 is TGTGCCAGCAGCCCCCGGACTAGCGGGGGGGCCTGGGAGCAGTTCTTC.

This clonotype was seen ten or more times. The chain uses TRBV24-1 and TRBJ2-6; D uncertain. The CDR3 is made up of 14 amino acids. The germline CDR1 and CDR2 sequences are KGHDR and SFDVKD. The germline V and J ends were trimmed by 7 bases and 4 bases, with 10 bases remaining between them. The CDR3 DNA is TGTGCCACCAGCGAACCTCGGGGGGCCAACGTCCTGACTTTC. Amino acids: CATSEPRGANVLTF.

This clonotype was seen repeatedly, ten times or more. The CDR3 DNA is TGTGCCAGTAGCCAAAGCACAGATACGCAGTATTTT. Translation: CASSQSTDTQYF. The J gene is TRBJ2-3, the V gene TRBV19; D gene unclear. The germline CDR1 and CDR2 sequences are LNHDA and SQIVND (reference sequence). Deletions cut 6 bases from V and 0 bases from J, with 4 bases between. The CDR3 loop spans 12 amino acids.

This clonotype came up many times. This chain links TRBV4-1 with TRBJ2-7; 9 bases match TRBD2. CDR3 size: 15 residues. Germline V gene data show CDR1 as MGHRA and CDR2 as YSYEKL. J lost 3 bases, V lost 2 bases, and 5 bases had no gene match. The CDR3 coding sequence is TGCGCCAGCAGCCAACCGACTAGCGGATACTACGAGCAGTACTTC. It translates to CASSQPTSGYYEQYF.

This clonotype occurred many times. This chain connects TRBV29-1 to TRBJ2-3, with no clear D. V was shortened by 6 bases and J by 2 bases, with 3 bases between the two germline ends. The CDR3 runs 10 residues. Per the germline V gene, CDR1 is SQVTM and CDR2 is ANQGSEA. CDR3 sequence: CSVPTDTQYF. CDR3 coding DNA: TGCAGCGTGCCCACAGATACGCAGTATTTT.

The chain links TRBV11-2 to TRBJ2-5; TRBD2 aligns across 15 bases. CDR3 size: 17 residues. Germline-derived CDR1 and CDR2 are SGHAT and FQNNGV. The V gene end was trimmed by 5 bases and the J gene end by 5 bases; junction bases not matched to a gene: 9. DNA for the CDR3: TGTGCCAGCAGCGACGGGACTAGCGGGGGGAGGATTGAGACCCAGTACTTC. Its translation: CASSDGTSGGRIETQYF.

This clonotype has at least ten counts. CDR3 DNA: TGCGCCAGCAGTGAACCTGACAGGGGAACAGGCGAGCAGTACTTC. This codes for CASSEPDRGTGEQYF. The V call is TRBV10-2, the J call TRBJ2-7; 8 nucleotides align to TRBD1. CDR1 WSHSY and CDR2 SAAADI come from the germline V gene. The CDR3 extends over 15 amino acids. V was clipped by 3 bases and J by 6 bases; unmatched bases: 10.

This clonotype was observed a handful of times. The rearrangement uses TRBV10-3 and TRBJ2-2, with TRBD1 matching over 7 bases. Germline CDR1 is ENHRY and CDR2 is SYGVKD. The V segment lost 8 bases and the J segment 7 bases; nucleotides outside the gene matches: 7. The CDR3 covers 13 residues. The CDR3 DNA reads as TGTGCCATCCTACAGGGGACCGGCGGGGAGCTGTTTTTT. Its translation: CAILQGTGGELFF.

The V and J genes are TRBV4-3 and TRBJ1-2; 9 positions agree with TRBD1. CDR3 length: 17 amino acids. CDR1 LGHNA and CDR2 YSLEER come from the germline V gene. The J segment lost 3 bases and the V segment lost 4 bases, leaving 12 bases of the junction unmatched. The CDR3 DNA sequence: TGCGCCAGCAGCCCCGGACAGGGGCAAGGTCTAGACTATGGCTACACCTTC. Its protein product is CASSPGQGQGLDYGYTF.

The rearrangement joins TRBV7-9 to TRBJ1-3, with unresolved D. The germline V and J ends were trimmed by 1 base and 0 bases, with 16 bases remaining between them. This CDR3 contains 18 residues. The germline V gene has CDR1 SEHNR and CDR2 FQNEAQ (reference sequence). Written as DNA, the CDR3 is TGTGCCAGCAGCTTAGTTTCGAAAGGAACTTTCTCTGGAAACACCATATATTTT. Its translation: CASSLVSKGTFSGNTIYF.

This clonotype was detected only a few times. This chain links TRBV7-2 with TRBJ1-2; D is unresolved. CDR3 length: 14 residues. Trimming pared 4 bases from V and 4 bases from J, leaving 13 bases between. In germline, CDR1 is SGHTA, CDR2 FQGNSA. CDR3 protein: CASSSEPVLYGYTF. For the CDR3, the DNA is TGTGCCAGCAGCTCGGAGCCAGTACTCTATGGCTACACCTTC.

This clonotype was recorded a few times. The V gene is TRBV6-6, the J gene TRBJ1-1; D remains unclear. V lost 8 bases and J 1 base, leaving 17 bases between the germline ends. Germline values: CDR1 MNHNY, CDR2 SVGAGI (reference sequence). There are 15 residues in the CDR3. This CDR3 is CASLQGSRTNTEAFF. CDR3 nucleotides: TGTGCCAGCCTCCAAGGGTCCCGAACGAACACTGAAGCTTTCTTT.

This clonotype was counted at least ten times. V usage is TRBV29-1 and J usage is TRBJ2-7, with D perhaps matching TRBD1 (6 bases). The CDR3 spans 14 residues. Germline CDR1 is SQVTM and CDR2 is ANQGSEA. The ends were cut back, 4 bases at V and 7 bases at J, with 20 bases in the middle. This CDR3 reads CSVVMTGRASEQYF. Written as DNA, the CDR3 is TGCAGCGTTGTCATGACAGGCCGGGCCTCGGAGCAGTACTTC.

The chain couples TRBV30 to TRBJ2-1; 11 positions match TRBD2. Germline-derived CDR1 and CDR2 are GTSNPN and SVGIG (reference sequence). The V segment lost 1 base and the J segment 9 bases; nucleotides outside the gene matches: 11. This CDR3 has 16 residues. The CDR3 sequence is CAWSGELAGAWSEQFF. DNA of the CDR3: TGTGCCTGGAGTGGGGAACTAGCGGGAGCTTGGAGTGAGCAGTTCTTC.

The chain links TRBV12-3 or TRBV12-4 to TRBJ1-2; D remains unclear. The CDR3 has 13 residues. Between the trimmed V and J ends, which lost 7 bases and 6 bases, there was a span of 15 bases. This chain's CDR3 is CASTLRGADGYTF. The CDR3 DNA sequence: TGTGCCAGCACCTTGCGGGGAGCGGATGGCTACACCTTC.

This clonotype was seen many times. The CDR3 reads CASKRLETFETQYF. CDR3 nucleotides: TGTGCCAGCAAGCGCCTCGAGACCTTTGAAACCCAGTACTTC. V and J are TRBV27 and TRBJ2-5; D is ambiguous. CDR1 and CDR2 (germline): MNHEY, SMNVEV (reference sequence). The CDR3 is made up of 14 amino acids. Trimming cost V 7 bases and J 8 bases, with 20 bases left between them.

This clonotype occurred a few times. The genes are TRBV6-2 or TRBV6-3 and TRBJ2-7, with no clear D. In germline, CDR1 is MNHEY, CDR2 SVGEGT. V was pared by 0 bases and J by 5 bases, with 5 bases between. The length of the CDR3 is 12 residues. The CDR3 nucleotides read TGTGCCAGCAGTTACTCACGGAACGAGCAGTACTTC. Its translation is CASSYSRNEQYF.

This sequence joins TRBV9 and TRBJ2-3; the D gene is possibly TRBD2 (7 bases). With 4 bases removed from V and 6 bases from J, the gap between germline ends came to 12 bases. The V gene's germline CDR1 is SGDLS and CDR2 YYNGEE. The CDR3 extends over 13 amino acids. DNA for the CDR3: TGTGCCAGCAGCCGAGGGGGGGCGGATACGCAGTATTTT. Its translation is CASSRGGADTQYF. Filled out from reference TRBV9 and TRBJ2-3, the complete variable domain reads DSGVTQTPKHLITATGQRVTLRCSPRSGDLSVYWYQQSLDQGLQFLIQYYNGEERAKGNILERFSAQQFPDLHSELNLSSLELGDSALYFCASSRGGADTQYFGPGTRLTVL.

At least ten counts were recorded for this clonotype. The chain carries TRBV4-1 and TRBJ2-5; 10 bases map to TRBD2. V gave up 0 bases and J gave up 5 bases; unmatched junction bases: 12. The CDR3 is 18 residues long. Germline lookup yields CDR1 MGHRA and CDR2 YSYEKL. DNA for the CDR3: TGCGCCAGCAGCCAAGATTTGGAAGCGGGGGGGATCCGGGAGACCCAGTACTTC. It yields the protein CASSQDLEAGGIRETQYF.

This clonotype was observed at least ten times. The chain has TRBV10-3 and TRBJ1-6; no definite D call. The CDR3 loop spans 18 amino acids. The V gene's germline CDR1 is ENHRY and CDR2 SYGVKD. V was shortened by 7 bases and J by 8 bases, with 27 bases between the two germline ends. This CDR3 is CAINRLGPEAPADSPLHF. The CDR3 coding sequence is TGTGCCATCAACCGGCTAGGACCAGAGGCCCCTGCGGATTCACCCCTCCACTTT.

This clonotype showed up many times. The genes are TRBV7-9 and TRBJ1-6, with unresolved D. The CDR3 has 13 amino acids. V lost 1 base and J 9 bases, leaving 7 bases between the germline ends. Per the germline V gene, CDR1 is SEHNR and CDR2 is FQNEAQ (reference sequence). The CDR3 is CASSLGQVSPLHF. The CDR3 DNA follows: TGTGCCAGCAGCTTAGGGCAGGTTTCACCCCTCCACTTT.

In this sample, this clonotype turned up many times. The rearrangement joins TRBV2 to TRBJ1-2; 7 nucleotides match TRBD1. With V trimmed by 6 bases and J by 1 base, 5 bases remained unmatched. Germline loops: CDR1 SNHLY, CDR2 FYNNEI. The CDR3 extends over 14 amino acids. The CDR3: CASRTGFLNYGYTF. The DNA of the CDR3 is TGTGCCAGCAGGACAGGGTTCCTTAACTATGGCTACACCTTC.

There are a few counts of this clonotype. This chain links TRBV18 with TRBJ2-7; D remains ambiguous. Trimming cost V 3 bases and J 3 bases, with 6 bases left between them. The germline CDR1 and CDR2 sequences are KGHSH and LQKENI. The CDR3 totals 12 residues. DNA of the CDR3: TGTGCCAGCTCACCCCAGAACTACGAGCAGTACTTC. This sequence encodes CASSPQNYEQYF.

This clonotype occurred a few times. V and J are TRBV5-5 and TRBJ2-7, with 8 bases lining up with TRBD1. CDR3 length: 15 residues. The J segment lost 0 bases and the V segment lost 4 bases, leaving 6 bases of the junction unmatched. Germline V CDR1 and CDR2: SGHKS, YYEKEE (reference sequence). CDR3 loop: CASSLDRESSYEQYF. DNA of the CDR3: TGTGCCAGCAGCCTGGACAGGGAGAGCTCCTACGAGCAGTACTTC.

Of note for this clonotype: Since a much larger clone is just one base distant, this may be a read error. The CDR3 DNA follows: TGCGGCGTCCACGGACGGATGAACACTGAAGCTTTCTTT. Translating gives CGVHGRMNTEAFF. The rearrangement links TRBV29-1 to TRBJ1-1, with no clear D. CDR1 and CDR2 from the germline V gene are SQVTM and ANQGSEA. This CDR3 region has 13 residues.